The next 22 T cell receptor beta chains were all read from a single sample in a study of T cell repertoires in cytomegalovirus infection. Each CDR3 protein is one row after TCRdb ran MiXCR on the reads. This table has approximately 300,000 distinct CDR3 sequences, roughly 25% appearing once. For these TCRs, the target antigens are not known. The source material was cultured PBMCs, sampled from culture after CMV antigen stimulation. Receptor source: a human donor in good health (CMV status not recorded). Some clones in this sample may be carry-over from other donors' samples.

This sequence joins TRBV7-2 and TRBJ2-1; D perhaps matches TRBD2 (6 bases). V was cut by 8 bases and J by 6 bases, with 17 bases left in between. This CDR3 spans 14 amino acids. Germline V gene lookup returns CDR1 SGHTA and CDR2 FQGNSA. In DNA form, the CDR3 reads TGTGCCAGCTCTACGGCGGGAATCTTCAATGAGCAGTTCTTC. Its translation: CASSTAGIFNEQFF.

A few counts support this clonotype. The chain links TRBV6-1 to TRBJ2-1; possibly TRBD1 for D (6 bases). CDR3 length equals 16 residues. Germline V gene sequence: CDR1 MNHNS, CDR2 SASEGT. V lost 5 bases and J 1 base, leaving 15 bases between the germline ends. The CDR3 DNA is TGTGCCAGCAGTCCTCTCCAGGGGCTATCCTACAATGAGCAGTTCTTC. Amino acid sequence: CASSPLQGLSYNEQFF.

This chain joins TRBV4-2 and TRBJ2-1; D gene uncertain. The CDR3 runs to 17 residues. The ends were cut back, 3 bases at V and 0 bases at J, with 15 bases in the middle. CDR1 is LGHNA and CDR2 is YNFKEQ in the germline V gene. The CDR3 sequence is CASSQSGSTSSYNEQFF. The CDR3, as DNA: TGTGCCAGCAGCCAGTCCGGGTCCACGAGCTCCTACAATGAGCAGTTCTTC.

This chain links TRBV2 with TRBJ1-5; D remains unclear. Trimming took off 6 bases at V and 1 base at J, with 19 bases between the two ends. The germline CDR1 and CDR2 sequences are SNHLY and FYNNEI. The CDR3 runs to 17 residues. Written as DNA, the CDR3 is TGTGCCAGCAGGGCGATCCGGACGGCCGGGAGCAATCAGCCCCAGCATTTT. Its translation is CASRAIRTAGSNQPQHF.

This clonotype appeared many times. The chain is built from TRBV7-2 and TRBJ2-1, with D perhaps TRBD1 or TRBD2 (5 bases each). The germline CDR1 and CDR2 sequences are SGHTA and FQGNSA. The CDR3 sequence is 15 residues long. V dropped 3 bases and J dropped 5 bases, with 14 bases sitting between them. This CDR3 reads CASSFGLGRDNEQFF. DNA for the CDR3: TGTGCCAGCAGCTTCGGACTGGGACGGGACAATGAGCAGTTCTTC.

The chain uses TRBV7-3 and TRBJ1-6; possibly TRBD1 for D (5 bases). V was shortened by 4 bases and J by 10 bases, with 14 bases between the two germline ends. CDR1 is SGHTA, CDR2 FQGTGA, per germline. This CDR3 has 14 residues. The CDR3 here is CASSSSGGDSPLHF. CDR3 DNA sequence: TGTGCCAGCAGCTCGTCCGGAGGGGACTCACCCCTCCACTTT. Filled out from reference TRBV7-3 and TRBJ1-6, the complete variable domain reads GAGVSQTPSNKVTEKGKYVELRCDPISGHTALYWYRQSLGQGPEFLIYFQGTGAADDSGLPNDRFFAVRPEGSVSTLKIQRTERGDSAVYLCASSSSGGDSPLHFGNGTRLTVT.

This clonotype has a handful of counts. This sequence joins TRBV5-8 and TRBJ1-5, with a possible D match to TRBD1 (5 bases). This CDR3 has 18 amino acids. Trimming stripped 3 bases from V and 0 bases from J, with 19 bases between. Per germline, CDR1 SGHTS and CDR2 YDEGEE. Written as DNA, the CDR3 is TGTGCCAGCAGCTCGGGTCGGGGCGGAAGAAATAGCAATCAGCCCCAGCATTTT. Its translation is CASSSGRGGRNSNQPQHF.

V usage is TRBV27 and J usage is TRBJ2-3, with TRBD1 identical over 10 bases. Germline V gene sequence: CDR1 MNHEY, CDR2 SMNVEV (reference sequence). The CDR3 runs 14 residues. The ends lost 5 bases at V and 6 bases at J; junction bases unmatched: 5. CDR3 coding DNA: TGTGCCAGCAGTCGGACAGGGGGTCGGGATACGCAGTATTTT. It codes for CASSRTGGRDTQYF.

This clonotype was observed a few times. CDR3 protein: CASRIASGVHNEQFF. CDR3 bases: TGTGCCAGCAGAATTGCTAGCGGGGTTCACAATGAGCAGTTCTTC. V is TRBV28 and J is TRBJ2-1; TRBD2 matches at 9 bases. The junction had 8 bases not matched to a gene; V was cut back by 6 bases and J by 5 bases. The CDR3 contains 15 residues. Germline V gene data show CDR1 as MDHEN and CDR2 as SYDVKM.

The genes are TRBV12-3 or TRBV12-4 and TRBJ1-1; D is perhaps TRBD1 (6 bases). Trimming removed 5 bases from V and 2 bases from J, with 18 bases in between. The CDR3 contains 16 residues. In nucleotides, the CDR3 is TGTGCCAGCAGTCTACCCCCCAGGGGCCATAACACTGAAGCTTTCTTT. It specifies CASSLPPRGHNTEAFF.

The table lists this clonotype with a few counts. This chain links TRBV12-3 or TRBV12-4 with TRBJ2-1, with 14 bases aligning to TRBD2. V lost 5 bases, J lost 9 bases, and 21 bases stayed unmatched. CDR3 length: 20 amino acids. As DNA, the CDR3 is TGTGCCAGCAGTGGGAGCTCGACTAGCGGGAGGGCCCGGCCTATCTTTGAGCAGTTCTTC. It codes for CASSGSSTSGRARPIFEQFF.

This chain joins TRBV6-2 or TRBV6-3 and TRBJ2-1; 13 positions agree with TRBD2. Germline loops: CDR1 MNHEY, CDR2 SVGEGT. The CDR3 is 17 amino acids. J was trimmed by 5 bases and V by 4 bases; bases with no gene match: 8. The CDR3 DNA reads TGTGCCAGCAGTTTACGGGGACTAGCGGGAAGCAACAATGAGCAGTTCTTC. Translated, it gives CASSLRGLAGSNNEQFF.

The chain links TRBV13 to TRBJ1-1; the D is unclear. The CDR3 has 14 amino acids. Looked up from germline, CDR1 is PRHDT and CDR2 is FYEKMQ (reference sequence). V was cut by 5 bases and J by 0 bases, with 10 bases left in between. The chain's CDR3 is CASSLSSMNTEAFF. For the CDR3, the DNA is TGTGCCAGCAGCCTCTCGTCGATGAACACTGAAGCTTTCTTT. The full variable domain, completed using reference TRBV13 and TRBJ1-1, is AAGVIQSPRHLIKEKRETATLKCYPIPRHDTVYWYQQGPGQDPQFLISFYEKMQSDKGSIPDRFSAQQFSDYHSELNMSSLELGDSALYFCASSLSSMNTEAFFGQGTRLTVV.

The V call is TRBV24-1, the J call TRBJ2-1, with 13 bases matching TRBD2. This CDR3 is 20 amino acids long. The V and J ends lost 4 bases and 6 bases, in that order; junction bases with no gene match: 17. Germline V CDR1 and CDR2: KGHDR, SFDVKD. The CDR3 is CATSEFSGTSGMRRLNEQFF. Here the CDR3 DNA reads TGTGCCACCAGTGAGTTTTCCGGGACTAGCGGGATGAGAAGGCTCAATGAGCAGTTCTTC.

The rearrangement joins TRBV19 to TRBJ2-1, with D possibly TRBD1 on 5 matching bases. Germline lookup yields CDR1 LNHDA and CDR2 SQIVND (reference sequence). The CDR3 is made up of 14 amino acids. Trimming removed 3 bases from V and 6 bases from J, with 12 bases in between. The CDR3 nucleotides are TGTGCCAGTAGTATCCTTGACAGCCCCAATGAGCAGTTCTTC. It specifies CASSILDSPNEQFF.

This clonotype was seen at least ten times. The chain is built from TRBV7-2 and TRBJ1-6; D is uncertain. The germline V gene has CDR1 SGHTA and CDR2 FQGNSA. Between the trimmed V and J ends, which lost 2 bases and 9 bases, there was a span of 8 bases. The CDR3 is 13 amino acids. CDR3 sequence (DNA): TGTGCCAGCAGCTTAACGGTTGGTTCACCCCTCCACTTT. Protein product: CASSLTVGSPLHF.

This chain connects TRBV7-2 to TRBJ1-5; no clear D gene. Trimming removed 2 bases from V and 5 bases from J, with 7 bases in between. This CDR3 has 13 amino acids. CDR1 is SGHTA and CDR2 is FQGNSA in the germline V gene. CDR3 in amino acids: CASSLPGDQPQHF. The CDR3 DNA reads TGTGCCAGCAGCTTACCCGGGGATCAGCCCCAGCATTTT.

The rearrangement links TRBV19 to TRBJ2-3, with D possibly called TRBD1 or TRBD2 (5 bases each). The CDR3 runs to 13 residues. The V and J ends lost 11 bases and 2 bases respectively, with 14 bases between them. Germline CDR1 and CDR2: LNHDA and SQIVND (reference sequence). The CDR3 spells CAFRDRYTDTQYF. CDR3 nucleotides: TGTGCCTTCCGGGACCGCTACACAGATACGCAGTATTTT.

This clonotype was seen more than once but under ten times. This sequence joins TRBV18 and TRBJ2-3; D gene ambiguous. The CDR3 covers 13 residues. The germline gives CDR1 KGHSH, CDR2 LQKENI. The ends were cut back, 2 bases at V and 5 bases at J, with 8 bases in the middle. CDR3 sequence: CASSPESQDTQYF. CDR3 in DNA: TGTGCCAGCTCACCAGAGAGTCAAGATACGCAGTATTTT.

This clonotype was seen repeatedly, ten times or more. The V gene is TRBV7-2, the J gene TRBJ1-2; unclear D gene. Germline-derived CDR1 and CDR2 are SGHTA and FQGNSA. With 1 base removed from V and 3 bases from J, the gap between germline ends came to 9 bases. The CDR3 runs to 14 residues. The CDR3 DNA follows: TGTGCCAGCAGCTTAGAGTCAGGAGACTATGGCTACACCTTC. Translating gives CASSLESGDYGYTF.

This clonotype was seen a few times. The chain has TRBV11-2 and TRBJ2-5; weak D call: TRBD1 (5 bases). The CDR3 covers 15 residues. V lost 5 bases and J lost 3, with 16 bases in between. Germline-derived CDR1 and CDR2 are SGHAT and FQNNGV. CDR3 nucleotides: TGTGCCAGCAGCCCGAGCCGGACACCTGAAGAGACCCAGTACTTC. It is translated as CASSPSRTPEETQYF.

J is TRBJ1-2 and V is TRBV2, with D perhaps matching TRBD1 (5 bases). This CDR3 is built from 12 residues. Per the germline V gene, CDR1 is SNHLY and CDR2 is FYNNEI. V dropped 8 bases and J dropped 7 bases, with 14 bases sitting between them. CDR3 amino acids: CASGAGSGGYTF. CDR3 in DNA: TGTGCCAGCGGGGCGGGCAGCGGTGGCTACACCTTC.